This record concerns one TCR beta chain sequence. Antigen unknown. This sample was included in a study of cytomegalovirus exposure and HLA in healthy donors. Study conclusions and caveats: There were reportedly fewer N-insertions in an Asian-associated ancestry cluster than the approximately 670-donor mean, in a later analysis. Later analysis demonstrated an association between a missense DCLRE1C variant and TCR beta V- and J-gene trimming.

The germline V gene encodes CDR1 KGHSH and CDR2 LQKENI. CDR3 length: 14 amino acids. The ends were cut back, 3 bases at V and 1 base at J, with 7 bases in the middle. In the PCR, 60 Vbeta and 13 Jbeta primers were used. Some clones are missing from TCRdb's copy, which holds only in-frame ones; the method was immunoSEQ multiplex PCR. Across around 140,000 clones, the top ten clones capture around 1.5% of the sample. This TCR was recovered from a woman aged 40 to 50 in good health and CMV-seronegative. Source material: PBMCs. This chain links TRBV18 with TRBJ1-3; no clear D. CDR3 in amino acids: CASSPRRSGNTIYF. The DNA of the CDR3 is TGTGCCAGCTCACCGAGGCGGTCTGGAAACACCATATATTTT.